This T cell receptor (beta chain) was identified during a study of T cell responses to AZD1222 COVID-19 vaccine. CDR1 and CDR2 (germline): DFQATT, SNEGSKA (reference sequence). The CDR3 is made up of 16 amino acids. Germline trimming cut 3 bases from V and 7 bases from J; bases unmatched to any gene: 15. The method was immunoSEQ multiplex PCR; TCRdb's version includes in-frame clones alone and lacks a portion of them. The sample records more than 50,000 clones, approximately 88% being singletons. This chain connects TRBV20-1 to TRBJ2-1; 7 nucleotides match TRBD1. The specimen was peripheral blood, collected 28 days after the second AZD1222 dose. This clonotype was obtained from an adult who received the AZD1222 COVID-19 vaccine. The CDR3 here is CSASRARRQGPNEQFF. CDR3 bases: TGCAGTGCTAGTAGGGCGAGAAGACAGGGCCCAAATGAGCAGTTCTTC.